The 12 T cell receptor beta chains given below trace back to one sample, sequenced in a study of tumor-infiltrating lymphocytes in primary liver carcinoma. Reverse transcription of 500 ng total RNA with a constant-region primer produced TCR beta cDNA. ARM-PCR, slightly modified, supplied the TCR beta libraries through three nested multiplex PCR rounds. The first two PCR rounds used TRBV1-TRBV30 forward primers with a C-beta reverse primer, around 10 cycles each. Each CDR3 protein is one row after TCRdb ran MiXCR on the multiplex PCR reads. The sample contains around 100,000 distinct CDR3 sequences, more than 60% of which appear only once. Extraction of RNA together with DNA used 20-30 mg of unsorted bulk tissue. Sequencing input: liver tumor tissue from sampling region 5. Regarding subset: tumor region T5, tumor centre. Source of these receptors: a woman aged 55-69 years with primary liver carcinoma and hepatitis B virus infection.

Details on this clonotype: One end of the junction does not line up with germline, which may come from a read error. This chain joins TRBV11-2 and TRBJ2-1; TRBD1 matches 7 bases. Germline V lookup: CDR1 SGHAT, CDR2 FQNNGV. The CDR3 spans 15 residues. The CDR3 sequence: CASSLGKGAGNEQLF. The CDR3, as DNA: TGTGCCAGCAGCTTAGGGAAGGGGGCAGGCAATGAGCAGCTCTTC.

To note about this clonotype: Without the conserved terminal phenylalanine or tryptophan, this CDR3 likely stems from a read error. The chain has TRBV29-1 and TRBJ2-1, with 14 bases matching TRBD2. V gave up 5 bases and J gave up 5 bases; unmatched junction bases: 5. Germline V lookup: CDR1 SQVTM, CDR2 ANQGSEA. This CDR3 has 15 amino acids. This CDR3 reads CSVKGGLAGDNEQFL. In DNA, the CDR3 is TGCAGCGTTAAAGGGGGACTAGCGGGAGACAATGAGCAGTTCTTA.

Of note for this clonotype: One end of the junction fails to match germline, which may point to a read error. CDR3 in DNA: TGTGCCAGCAGTTACGGGGGACTAGCGGCTCAAAACGTTCAGTACTTC. Its protein product is CASSYGGLAAQNVQYF. The V call is TRBV6-6, the J call TRBJ2-4; 11 nucleotides match TRBD2. Germline V gene sequence: CDR1 MNHNY, CDR2 SVGAGI (reference sequence). This CDR3 has 16 amino acids.

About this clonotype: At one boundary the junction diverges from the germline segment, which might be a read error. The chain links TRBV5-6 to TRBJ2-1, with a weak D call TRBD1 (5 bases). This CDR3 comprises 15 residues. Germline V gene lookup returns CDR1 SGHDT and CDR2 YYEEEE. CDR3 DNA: TGTACCAGCAGCCACAAGGGGCGACGGTACAATGAGCAGTTCTTC. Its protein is CTSSHKGRRYNEQFF.

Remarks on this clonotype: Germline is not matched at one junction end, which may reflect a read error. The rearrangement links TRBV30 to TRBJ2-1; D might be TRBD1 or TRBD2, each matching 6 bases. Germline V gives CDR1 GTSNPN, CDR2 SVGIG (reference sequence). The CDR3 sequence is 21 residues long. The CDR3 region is CAWSVVEGDKRAGSSYNEQFF. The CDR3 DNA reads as TGTGCCTGGAGTGTGGTTGAGGGGGACAAGCGGGCAGGGAGCTCCTACAACGAGCAGTTCTTC.

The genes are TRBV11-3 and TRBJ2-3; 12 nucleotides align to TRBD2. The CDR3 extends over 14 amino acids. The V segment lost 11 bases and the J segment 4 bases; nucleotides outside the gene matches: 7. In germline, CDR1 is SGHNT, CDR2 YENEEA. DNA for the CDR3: TGTGCCTACGGGGCTAGCGGGGGGGCAGATACGCAGTATTTT. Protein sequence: CAYGASGGADTQYF.

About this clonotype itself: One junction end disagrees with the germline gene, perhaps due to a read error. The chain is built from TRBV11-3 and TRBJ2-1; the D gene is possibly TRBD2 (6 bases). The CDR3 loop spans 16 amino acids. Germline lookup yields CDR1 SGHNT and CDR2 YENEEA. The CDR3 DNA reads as TGTGCCAGCAGCGCGACTAGTGGAGGCCAATACAATGCGCAGGTCTTC. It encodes CASSATSGGQYNAQVF. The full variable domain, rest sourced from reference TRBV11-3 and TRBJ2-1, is EAGVVQSPRYKIIEKKQPVAFWCNPISGHNTLYWYLQNLGQGPELLIRYENEEAVDDSQLPKDRFSAERLKGVDSTLKIQPAELGDSAVYLCASSATSGGQYNAQVFGPGTRLTVL.

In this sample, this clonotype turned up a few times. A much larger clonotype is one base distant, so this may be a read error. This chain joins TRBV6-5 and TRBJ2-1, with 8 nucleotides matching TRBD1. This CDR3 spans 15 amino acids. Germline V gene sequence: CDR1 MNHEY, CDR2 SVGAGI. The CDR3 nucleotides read TGTGCCAGCAGGACAACTCAGGGGGCGTACAATGAGCAGTCCTTC. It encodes CASRTTQGAYNEQSF.

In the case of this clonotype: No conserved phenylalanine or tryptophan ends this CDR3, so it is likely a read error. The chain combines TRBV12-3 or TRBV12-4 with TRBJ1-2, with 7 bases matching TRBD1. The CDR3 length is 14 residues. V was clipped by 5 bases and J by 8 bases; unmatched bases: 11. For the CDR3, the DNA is TGTGCCAGCAGTCCTCCCCCGACAGGGCTCGGCTACACCTTG. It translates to CASSPPPTGLGYTL.

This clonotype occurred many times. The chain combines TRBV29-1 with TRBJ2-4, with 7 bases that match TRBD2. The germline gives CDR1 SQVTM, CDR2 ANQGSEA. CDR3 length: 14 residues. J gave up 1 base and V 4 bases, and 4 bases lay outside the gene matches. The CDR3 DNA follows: TGCAGCGTTGGGGGGGGGTCGGCCAAAAACATTCAGTACTTC. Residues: CSVGGGSAKNIQYF. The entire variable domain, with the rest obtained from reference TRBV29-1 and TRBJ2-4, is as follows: SAVISQKPSRDICQRGTSLTIQCQVDSQVTMMFWYRQQPGQSLTLIATANQGSEATYESGFVIDKFPISRPNLTFSTLTVSNMSPEDSSIYLCSVGGGSAKNIQYFGAGTRLSVL.

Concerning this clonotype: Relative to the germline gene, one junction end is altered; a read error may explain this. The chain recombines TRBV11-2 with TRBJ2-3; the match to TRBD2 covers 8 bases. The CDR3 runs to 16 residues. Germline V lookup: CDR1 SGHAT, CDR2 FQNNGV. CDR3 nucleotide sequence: TGTGCCAGCAAGCTGTTCCCAGCGGGAGAGGCAGATATGCAGTATTTT. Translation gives CASKLFPAGEADMQYF.

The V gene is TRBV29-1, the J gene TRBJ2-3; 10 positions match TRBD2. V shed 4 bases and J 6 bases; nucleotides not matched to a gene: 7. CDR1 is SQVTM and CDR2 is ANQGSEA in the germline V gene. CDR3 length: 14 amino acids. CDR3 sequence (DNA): TGCAGCGTTGCTAGCGGGAGTTTCGGTGATACGCAGTATTTT. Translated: CSVASGSFGDTQYF.